This T cell receptor (beta chain) was profiled in a study of T-cell memory formation after mild COVID-19. Across the study: Largely donor-specific TCR clusters were found. Study-wide points: While clones contracting from day 15 to 85 were balanced between CD4 and CD8, later expanders leaned CD4+.

UMIs and sample barcodes were carried by the TCR alpha and TCR beta cDNA libraries that 5'RACE produced using constant-segment primers. TCRdb passed the 5' RACE reads through MiXCR, listing each CDR3 protein once. Of 250,000 or so distinct CDR3 sequences listed, roughly 18% were seen once; the top ten hold under 30%. The CDR3 runs to 15 residues. CDR1 is SGDLS and CDR2 is YYNGEE in the germline V gene. V gave up 5 bases and J gave up 3 bases; unmatched junction bases: 6. A remark on this clonotype: As yet, its antigen is unknown.

The sample consisted of PBMCs or a T cell subset sorted from them (not recorded which). This clonotype originated in a man aged 18-30 years who had mild COVID-19 (a few samples of this study predate the infection). Cell type and time point are not known. The genes are TRBV9 and TRBJ2-3; 10 nucleotides match TRBD2. The CDR3 bases are TGTGCCAGCAGTGAAGCGGGGGGGCTAACAGATACGCAGTATTTT. Protein sequence: CASSEAGGLTDTQYF. The full variable domain, its missing parts supplied by reference TRBV9 and TRBJ2-3, is DSGVTQTPKHLITATGQRVTLRCSPRSGDLSVYWYQQSLDQGLQFLIQYYNGEERAKGNILERFSAQQFPDLHSELNLSSLELGDSALYFCASSEAGGLTDTQYFGPGTRLTVL.